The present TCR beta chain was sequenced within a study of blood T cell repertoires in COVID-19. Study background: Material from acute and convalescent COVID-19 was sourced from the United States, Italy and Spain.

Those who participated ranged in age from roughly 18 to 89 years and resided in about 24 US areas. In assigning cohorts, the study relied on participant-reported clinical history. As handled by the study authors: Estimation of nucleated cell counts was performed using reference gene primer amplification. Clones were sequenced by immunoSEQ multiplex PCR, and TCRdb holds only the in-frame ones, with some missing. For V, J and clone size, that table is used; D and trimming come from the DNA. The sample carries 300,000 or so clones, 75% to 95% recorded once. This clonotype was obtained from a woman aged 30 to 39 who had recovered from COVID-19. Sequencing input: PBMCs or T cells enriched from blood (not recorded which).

The CDR3 sequence: CASSEAPGSNEQFF. The CDR3 bases are TGTGCCAGCAGTGAAGCGCCAGGGTCCAATGAGCAGTTCTTC. V gene TRBV2 combines with J gene TRBJ2-1, with a weak D call TRBD1 (5 bases). This CDR3 has 14 residues. From germline, CDR1 is SNHLY and CDR2 FYNNEI. V was clipped by 0 bases and J by 6 bases, with 9 bases between them.